This T cell receptor (beta chain) was identified during a study of regulatory T cells in long-lasting Graves disease. Overall study: Persistent Graves' disease denoted over 5 years of antithyroid drugs plus positive TSH receptor antibodies.

The time point is: persistent/refractory GD, antithyroid drugs over 5 years with positive TRAb. Generation of the TCR library employed RNA extracted from PBMCs. This clonotype was seen at least ten times. Its target is not known. Arm-PCR of CDR3 regions with iRepertoire HTBI primers generated TCR beta libraries. TCRdb called the multiplex PCR reads again in MiXCR, with one record for every CDR3 protein. The table has roughly 400,000 distinct CDR3 sequences, roughly 21% seen once. Trimming left V 5 bases short and J 1 base short, with 12 bases between. Per the germline V gene, CDR1 is SGHTA and CDR2 is FQGNSA. The CDR3 length is 14 residues. Study results and limitations: More public clonotypes were shared by persistent patients (about 2,700) than by new patients (around 990). Persistent Graves' patients showed less TCR diversity than newly diagnosed ones.

Sequenced here: peripheral blood mononuclear cells (PBMCs), sampled when the disease was refractory, from a patient treated with antithyroid drugs. The source is a female donor with Graves disease. The rearrangement uses TRBV7-2 and TRBJ2-7, with a tentative D call TRBD2 (6 bases). The CDR3: CASSKLADSYEQYF. The DNA for the CDR3 is TGTGCCAGCAGCAAACTAGCTGATTCCTACGAGCAGTACTTC.